This TCR beta chain stems from a study of CD8 T cells in Susac syndrome. Study findings and constraints: A relatively small number of individuals underwent TCR sequencing and HLA analysis.

CDR3 length: 13 residues. V was shortened by 5 bases and J by 6 bases, with 13 bases between the two germline ends. An amount of RNA that ranged from about 0.45 to 1 ug was reverse transcribed with random hexamers. An immunoSEQ multiplex PCR generated amplified TCR beta CDR3 products spanning 54 Vbeta and 13 Jbeta. TCRdb called the immunoSEQ multiplex PCR reads again in MiXCR, with one record for every CDR3 protein. The sample shows 110,000 or so distinct CDR3 sequences, roughly 96% of them seen only once. The authors carried out high-throughput sequencing of TCR beta. They applied it to CD8+ and CD4+ T cells obtained from blood. Both CD4+ and CD8+ T cells were negatively isolated, and TEMRA cells underwent FACS enrichment. Notes on this clonotype: Its target is unknown.

The genes are TRBV12-3 or TRBV12-4 and TRBJ1-2; weak D call: TRBD1 (6 bases). The sequenced sample consisted of CD4+ T cells from PBMCs. The receptor's source is a human donor in good health. The CDR3 bases are TGTGCCAGCAGTCGCTCGGACAGAGATGGCTACACCTTC. Encoded protein: CASSRSDRDGYTF.